This TCR beta chain derives from a study of blood T cell repertoires in COVID-19. About the study: Samples of COVID-19 (acute and convalescent) were obtained from the United States, Italy and Spain.

This CDR3 has 17 residues. In germline, CDR1 is MNHEY, CDR2 SMNVEV (reference sequence). Trimming cost V 5 bases and J 0 bases; bases outside gene matches: 6. Cohort 3 recovery required two negative PCRs, clearance, or symptom resolution. Clones were read by immunoSEQ multiplex PCR, and TCRdb kept only the in-frame ones, dropping some. This sample has more than 400,000 clones, with about 92% found just once. V gene TRBV27 combines with J gene TRBJ1-4; 10 nucleotides align to TRBD1. Sequencing was carried out using PBMCs or T cells enriched from blood (not recorded which). The TCR comes from a man younger than 30 who had recovered from COVID-19. CDR3 nucleotide sequence: TGTGCCAGCAGTCCCGGGACAGGGGCCGCAACTAATGAAAAACTGTTTTTT. This sequence encodes CASSPGTGAATNEKLFF.